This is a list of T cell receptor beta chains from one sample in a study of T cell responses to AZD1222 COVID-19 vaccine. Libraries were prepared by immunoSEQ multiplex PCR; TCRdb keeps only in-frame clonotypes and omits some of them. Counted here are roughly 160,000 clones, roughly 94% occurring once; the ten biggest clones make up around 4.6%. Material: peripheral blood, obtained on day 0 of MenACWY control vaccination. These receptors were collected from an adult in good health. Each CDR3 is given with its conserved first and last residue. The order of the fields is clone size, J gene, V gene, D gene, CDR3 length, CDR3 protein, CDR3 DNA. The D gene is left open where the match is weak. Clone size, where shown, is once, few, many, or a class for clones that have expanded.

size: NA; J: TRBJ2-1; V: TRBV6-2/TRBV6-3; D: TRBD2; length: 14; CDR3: CASRPSGGHNEQFF; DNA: TGTGCCAGCAGACCTAGCGGGGGACACAATGAGCAGTTCTTC
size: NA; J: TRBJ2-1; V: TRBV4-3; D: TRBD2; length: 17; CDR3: CASSQDQGTRANNEQFF; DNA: TGCGCCAGCAGCCAAGATCAAGGGACTAGGGCCAACAATGAGCAGTTCTTC
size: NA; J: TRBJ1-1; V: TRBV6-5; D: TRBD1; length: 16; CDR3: CASSFHKGARNTEAFF; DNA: TGTGCCAGCAGTTTTCACAAGGGGGCGAGAAACACTGAAGCTTTCTTT
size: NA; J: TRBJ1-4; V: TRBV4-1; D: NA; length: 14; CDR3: CASETTAANEKLFF; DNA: TGCGCCAGCGAGACGACGGCGGCTAATGAAAAACTGTTTTTT
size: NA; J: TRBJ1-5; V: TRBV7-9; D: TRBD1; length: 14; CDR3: CASSVTGGNQPQHF; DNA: TGTGCCAGCAGCGTGACAGGGGGTAATCAGCCCCAGCATTTT
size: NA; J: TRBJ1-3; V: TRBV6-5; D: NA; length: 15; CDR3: CASIRTGDSGNTIYF; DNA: TGTGCCAGCATCCGGACGGGGGACTCTGGAAACACCATATATTTT
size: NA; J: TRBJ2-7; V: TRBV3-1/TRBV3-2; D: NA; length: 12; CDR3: CASSARVAEQYF; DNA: TGTGCCAGCAGCGCTCGCGTGGCAGAGCAGTACTTC
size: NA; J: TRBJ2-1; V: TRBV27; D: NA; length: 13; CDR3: CASSLGNYNEQFF; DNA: TGTGCCAGCAGTTTAGGCAACTACAATGAGCAGTTCTTC
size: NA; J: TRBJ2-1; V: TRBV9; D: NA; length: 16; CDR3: CASSPPGLSTYNEQFF; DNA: TGTGCCAGCAGTCCCCCGGGCCTCTCAACCTACAATGAGCAGTTCTTC
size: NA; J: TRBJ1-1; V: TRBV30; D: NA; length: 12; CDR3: CAWSRPRAEAFF; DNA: TGTGCCTGGTCCAGGCCGCGGGCTGAAGCTTTCTTT
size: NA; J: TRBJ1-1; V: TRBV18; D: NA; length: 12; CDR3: CASSPSHTEAFF; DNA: TGTGCCAGCTCACCAAGTCACACTGAAGCTTTCTTT
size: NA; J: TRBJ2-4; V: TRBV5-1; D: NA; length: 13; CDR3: CASSEVGQGIQYF; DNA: TGCGCCAGCAGCGAGGTCGGGCAAGGCATTCAGTACTTC
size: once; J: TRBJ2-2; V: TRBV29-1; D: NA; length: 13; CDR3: CSVEEGWPGELFF; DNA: TGCAGCGTTGAGGAGGGTTGGCCCGGGGAGCTGTTTTTT
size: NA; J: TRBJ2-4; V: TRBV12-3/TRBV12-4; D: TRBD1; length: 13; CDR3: CASSLGQRNIQYF; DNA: TGTGCCAGCAGTTTGGGACAGAGAAACATTCAGTACTTC
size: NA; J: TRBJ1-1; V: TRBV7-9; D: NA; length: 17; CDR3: CASSLRLFGTENTEAFF; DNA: TGTGCCAGCAGCTTACGTCTATTTGGGACGGAGAACACTGAAGCTTTCTTT
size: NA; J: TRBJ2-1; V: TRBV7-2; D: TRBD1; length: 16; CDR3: CASSLGLGGFYNEQFF; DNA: TGTGCCAGCAGCTTAGGGTTAGGGGGCTTCTACAATGAGCAGTTCTTC
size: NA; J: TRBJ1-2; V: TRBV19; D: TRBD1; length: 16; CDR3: CASFRGQGGKDYGYTF; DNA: TGTGCCAGTTTCCGGGGACAGGGTGGGAAGGACTATGGCTACACCTTC
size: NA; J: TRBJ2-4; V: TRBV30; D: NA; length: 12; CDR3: CAWGPVGDIQYF; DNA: TGTGCCTGGGGCCCAGTTGGAGACATTCAGTACTTC
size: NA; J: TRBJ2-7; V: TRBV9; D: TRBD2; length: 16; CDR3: CASSAFLAGLAYEQYF; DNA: TGTGCCAGCAGCGCATTTCTAGCGGGACTTGCCTACGAGCAGTACTTC
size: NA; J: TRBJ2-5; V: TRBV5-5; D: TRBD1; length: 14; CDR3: CASSLQGAYETQYF; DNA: TGTGCCAGCAGCTTACAGGGGGCGTATGAGACCCAGTACTTC
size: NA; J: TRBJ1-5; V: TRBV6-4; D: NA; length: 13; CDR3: CASSQGFDQPQHF; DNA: TGTGCCAGCTCTCAGGGGTTCGATCAGCCCCAGCATTTT
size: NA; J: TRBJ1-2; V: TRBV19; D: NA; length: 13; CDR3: CASSMPGKYGYTF; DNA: TGTGCCAGTAGTATGCCCGGGAAATATGGCTACACCTTC
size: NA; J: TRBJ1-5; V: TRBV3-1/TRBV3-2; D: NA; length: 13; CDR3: CASSQDRARPQHF; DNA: TGTGCCAGCAGCCAAGATCGGGCCCGGCCCCAGCATTTT
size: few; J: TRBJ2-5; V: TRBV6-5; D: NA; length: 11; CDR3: CASSLLETQYF; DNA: TGTGCCAGCAGCCTACTTGAGACCCAGTACTTC
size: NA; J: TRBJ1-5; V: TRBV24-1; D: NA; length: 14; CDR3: CATSGGQGNQPQHF; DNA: TGTGCCACCAGTGGGGGGCAAGGAAATCAGCCCCAGCATTTT
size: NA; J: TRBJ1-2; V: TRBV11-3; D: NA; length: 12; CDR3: CASSPRGGGYTF; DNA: TGTGCCAGCAGCCCCCGGGGGGGTGGCTACACCTTC
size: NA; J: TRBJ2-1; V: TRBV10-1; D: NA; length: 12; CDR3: CASSELGVEQFF; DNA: TGCGCCAGCAGTGAGTTGGGCGTGGAGCAGTTCTTC
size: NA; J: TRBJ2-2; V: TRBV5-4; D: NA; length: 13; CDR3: CASSKDPTGELFF; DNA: TGTGCCAGCAGCAAGGATCCGACCGGGGAGCTGTTTTTT
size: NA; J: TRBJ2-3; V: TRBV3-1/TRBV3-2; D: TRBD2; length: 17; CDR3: CASSQDWGRAAPDTQYF; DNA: TGTGCCAGCAGCCAAGATTGGGGGAGGGCGGCCCCAGATACGCAGTATTTT
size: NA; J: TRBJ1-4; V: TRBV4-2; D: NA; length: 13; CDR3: CASSQDRGEKLFF; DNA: TGTGCCAGCAGCCAAGATCGGGGAGAAAAACTGTTTTTT
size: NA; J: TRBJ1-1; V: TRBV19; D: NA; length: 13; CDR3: CASSYLPNTEAFF; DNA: TGTGCCAGTAGTTATCTTCCCAACACTGAAGCTTTCTTT
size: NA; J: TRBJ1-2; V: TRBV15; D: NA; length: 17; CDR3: CATSRGLGASINYGYTF; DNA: TGTGCCACCAGCAGAGGATTGGGGGCAAGCATAAACTATGGCTACACCTTC
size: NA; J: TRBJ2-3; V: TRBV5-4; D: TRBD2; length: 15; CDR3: CASRSGGPSTDTQYF; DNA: TGTGCCAGCAGGTCGGGGGGTCCTAGCACAGATACGCAGTATTTT
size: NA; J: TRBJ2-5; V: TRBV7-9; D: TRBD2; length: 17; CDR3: CASSKGLAEGDRETQYF; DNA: TGTGCCAGCAGCAAAGGACTAGCGGAGGGGGATCGGGAGACCCAGTACTTC
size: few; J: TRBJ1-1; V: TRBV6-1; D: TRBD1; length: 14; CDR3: CASSEPGGNTEAFF; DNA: TGTGCCAGCAGTGAGCCAGGGGGGAACACTGAAGCTTTCTTT
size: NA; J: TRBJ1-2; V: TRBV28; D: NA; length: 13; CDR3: CASSSGGRYGYTF; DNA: TGTGCCAGCAGCTCAGGAGGGAGGTATGGCTACACCTTC
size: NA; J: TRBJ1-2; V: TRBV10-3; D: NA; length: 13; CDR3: CAISESLNYGYTF; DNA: TGTGCCATCAGTGAGTCCCTAAACTATGGCTACACCTTC
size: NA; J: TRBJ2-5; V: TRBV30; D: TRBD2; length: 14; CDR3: CACSRGRGQETQYF; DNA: TGTGCCTGTAGCCGCGGGAGGGGCCAAGAGACCCAGTACTTC
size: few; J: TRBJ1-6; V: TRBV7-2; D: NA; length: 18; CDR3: CASSSNHRDGLPHSPLHF; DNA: TGTGCCAGCAGCTCTAACCACCGGGACGGCTTACCCCATTCACCCCTCCACTTT
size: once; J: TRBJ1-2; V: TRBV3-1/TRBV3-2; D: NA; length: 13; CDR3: CASSQGQGRGYTF; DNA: TGTGCCAGCAGCCAAGGACAAGGTCGAGGCTACACCTTC
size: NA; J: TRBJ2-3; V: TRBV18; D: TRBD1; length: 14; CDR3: CASSLTGQGDTQYF; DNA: TGTGCCAGCTCACTGACAGGGCAAGGAGATACGCAGTATTTT
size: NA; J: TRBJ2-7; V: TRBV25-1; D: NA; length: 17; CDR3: CASSDDLRGTSSYEQYF; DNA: TGTGCCAGCAGTGACGACCTCAGAGGGACAAGCTCCTACGAGCAGTACTTC
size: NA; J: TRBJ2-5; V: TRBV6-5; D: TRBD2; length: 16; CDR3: CASSYSTAGVGETQYF; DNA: TGTGCCAGCAGTTACTCAACTGCGGGAGTAGGAGAGACCCAGTACTTC
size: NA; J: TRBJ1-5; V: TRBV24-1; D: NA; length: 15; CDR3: CATRAGGDSNQPQHF; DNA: TGTGCCACCAGGGCCGGGGGGGATAGCAATCAGCCCCAGCATTTT
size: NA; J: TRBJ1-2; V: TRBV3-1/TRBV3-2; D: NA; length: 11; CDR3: CASSLLGGYTF; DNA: TGTGCCAGCAGCCTCCTAGGGGGCTACACCTTC
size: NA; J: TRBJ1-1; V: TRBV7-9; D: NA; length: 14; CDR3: CASSLACSNTEAFF; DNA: TGTGCCAGCAGCTTAGCATGTTCCAACACTGAAGCTTTCTTT
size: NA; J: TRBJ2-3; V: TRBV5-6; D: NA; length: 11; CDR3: CASSLLDTQYF; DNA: TGTGCCAGCAGCTTGTTGGATACGCAGTATTTT
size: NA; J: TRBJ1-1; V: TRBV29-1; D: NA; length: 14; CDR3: CSVEDLGVGAEAFF; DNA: TGCAGCGTTGAAGATCTCGGGGTGGGCGCTGAAGCTTTCTTT
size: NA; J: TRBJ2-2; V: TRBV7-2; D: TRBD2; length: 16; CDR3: CASSLLAGYGTGELFF; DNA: TGTGCCAGCAGCCTACTAGCGGGCTATGGGACCGGGGAGCTGTTTTTT
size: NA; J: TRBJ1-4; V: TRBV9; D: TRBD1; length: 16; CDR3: CASTEGQGATNEKLFF; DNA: TGTGCCAGCACCGAGGGACAGGGGGCAACTAATGAAAAACTGTTTTTT
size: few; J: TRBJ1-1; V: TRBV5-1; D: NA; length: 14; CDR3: CASSGGQLNTEAFF; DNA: TGCGCCAGCAGCGGTGGACAGTTGAACACTGAAGCTTTCTTT
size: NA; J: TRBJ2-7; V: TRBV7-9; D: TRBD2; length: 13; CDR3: CASSLAGVYEQYF; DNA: TGTGCCAGCAGCTTGGCGGGGGTCTACGAGCAGTACTTC
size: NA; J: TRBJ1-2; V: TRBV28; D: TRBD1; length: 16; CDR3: CASSLLSGGSSYGYTF; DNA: TGTGCCAGCAGTTTATTGTCAGGGGGCTCCAGCTATGGCTACACCTTC
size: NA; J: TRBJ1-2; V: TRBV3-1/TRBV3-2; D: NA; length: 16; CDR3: CASSQEDGGGNYGYTF; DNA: TGTGCCAGCAGCCAAGAAGACGGGGGCGGAAACTATGGCTACACCTTC
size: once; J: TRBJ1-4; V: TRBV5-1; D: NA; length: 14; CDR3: CASSRWATNEKLFF; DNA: TGCGCCAGCAGCCGGTGGGCGACTAATGAAAAACTGTTTTTT
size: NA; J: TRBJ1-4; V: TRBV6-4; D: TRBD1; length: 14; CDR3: CASSVSPGTGKLFF; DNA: TGTGCCAGCAGTGTTTCTCCCGGGACAGGGAAACTGTTTTTT
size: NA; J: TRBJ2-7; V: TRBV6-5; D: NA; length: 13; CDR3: CASSPVGGGAQYF; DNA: TGTGCCAGCAGCCCGGTGGGGGGAGGAGCGCAGTACTTC
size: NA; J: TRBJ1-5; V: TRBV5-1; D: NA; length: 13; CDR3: CASSLGDNQPQHF; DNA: TGCGCCAGCAGCTTGGGGGACAATCAGCCCCAGCATTTT
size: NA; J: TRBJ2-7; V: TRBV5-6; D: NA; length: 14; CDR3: CASSLWDLLYEQYF; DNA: TGTGCCAGCAGCTTGTGGGACCTCCTCTACGAGCAGTACTTC